One sample yielded the 15 T cell receptor beta chains listed below, sequenced in a study of CD8+CD57+ T cells in acquired aplastic anemia. CDR3 and TCR beta VDJ profiling relied on a genomic DNA template. From the reads, TCRdb called clonotypes with MiXCR, one entry per CDR3 protein. The repertoire holds 100,000 to 130,000 distinct CDR3 sequences, with around 53% as singletons. Sample: sorted CD4+, CD8+, or CD8+CD57+ T cells (not recorded which) from PBMCs. These receptors came from a human donor in good health, serving as a control.

The rearrangement uses TRBV19 and TRBJ1-1; 8 bases fit TRBD1. CDR3 length: 14 residues. V lost 2 bases and J lost 6; bases outside the gene matches: 5. Germline CDR1 is LNHDA and CDR2 is SQIVND (reference sequence). For the CDR3, the DNA is TGTGCCAGTAGTATACAGGGGGCTGGCGCTGAAGCTTTCTTT. Translating gives CASSIQGAGAEAFF.

The V and J genes are TRBV19 and TRBJ1-6; the match to TRBD1 covers 7 bases. The CDR3 sequence is 15 residues long. After removal of 7 bases from V and 4 bases from J, the junction contained 7 bases not matched to a gene. CDR1 LNHDA and CDR2 SQIVND come from the germline V gene (reference sequence). This CDR3 reads CASNPPGQYNSPLHF. In DNA form, the CDR3 reads TGTGCCAGTAATCCCCCGGGACAGTATAATTCACCCCTCCACTTT.

This clonotype has a handful of counts. CDR3 protein: CASSSGYQPQHF. The CDR3, as DNA: TGTGCCAGTAGCTCAGGGTACCAGCCCCAGCATTTT. This chain joins TRBV19 and TRBJ1-5; maybe TRBD1 (5 bases). The germline gives CDR1 LNHDA, CDR2 SQIVND (reference sequence). This CDR3 contains 12 residues. V was cut by 6 bases and J by 7 bases, with 10 bases left in between.

This clonotype was picked up many times. The V call is TRBV27, the J call TRBJ1-2; weak D call: TRBD1 (5 bases). Trimming cost V 5 bases and J 7 bases, with 14 bases left between them. This CDR3 contains 13 residues. CDR1 is MNHEY, CDR2 SMNVEV, per germline (reference sequence). This chain's CDR3 is CASSIGTPGGYTF. The CDR3 coding sequence is TGTGCCAGCAGTATCGGGACGCCAGGTGGCTACACCTTC.

This clonotype has at least ten counts. The chain is built from TRBV6-1 and TRBJ1-6; 12 positions agree with TRBD1. CDR3 length: 17 amino acids. After removal of 0 bases from V and 9 bases from J, the junction contained 6 bases not matched to a gene. Germline lookup yields CDR1 MNHNS and CDR2 SASEGT. CDR3 loop: CASSEAGTGGWGSPLHF. As DNA, the CDR3 is TGTGCCAGCAGTGAAGCCGGGACAGGGGGCTGGGGTTCACCCCTCCACTTT.

The rearrangement uses TRBV19 and TRBJ1-5, with TRBD1 as a possible D gene (6 bases). Germline CDR1 is LNHDA and CDR2 is SQIVND (reference sequence). This CDR3 is 18 amino acids long. The V end was cut by 9 bases, the J end by 5 bases, with 29 bases between. The CDR3 DNA reads TGTGCCAGCCTGCCGACTAGGGGGGATCTCTCTCCGGATCAGCCCCAGCATTTT. Its translation: CASLPTRGDLSPDQPQHF. The variable domain in full, completed from reference TRBV19 and TRBJ1-5, reads DGGITQSPKYLFRKEGQNVTLSCEQNLNHDAMYWYRQDPGQGLRLIYYSQIVNDFQKGDIAEGYSVSREKKESFPLTVTSAQKNPTAFYLCASLPTRGDLSPDQPQHFGDGTRLSIL.

V is TRBV7-9 and J is TRBJ1-1; D not certain. CDR3 size: 13 residues. Trimming left V 3 bases short and J 2 bases short, with 7 bases between. In germline, CDR1 is SEHNR, CDR2 FQNEAQ (reference sequence). The DNA for the CDR3 is TGTGCCAGCAGCTTGGACCCTAACACTGAAGCTTTCTTT. Translating it yields CASSLDPNTEAFF.

This clonotype came up many times. The V call is TRBV5-5, the J call TRBJ1-2; D is unresolved. Germline CDR1 and CDR2: SGHKS and YYEKEE (reference sequence). Trimming cost V 6 bases and J 1 base, with 19 bases left between them. This CDR3 comprises 16 residues. The CDR3 here is CASNDYHVNNNYGYTF. DNA of the CDR3: TGTGCCAGCAATGACTATCATGTAAATAATAACTATGGCTACACCTTC.

This chain joins TRBV30 and TRBJ1-1, with unresolved D. V was shortened by 3 bases and J by 2 bases, with 10 bases between the two germline ends. CDR3 length: 13 residues. CDR1 and CDR2 from the germline V gene are GTSNPN and SVGIG (reference sequence). CDR3 nucleotide sequence: TGTGCCTGGAGCCCGACACAAAACACTGAAGCTTTCTTT. As protein: CAWSPTQNTEAFF.

This clonotype has a count of ten or more. J is TRBJ1-2 and V is TRBV20-1, with TRBD1 matching over 8 bases. Unmatched junction bases numbered 14, after V lost 5 bases and J lost 0 bases. The germline gives CDR1 DFQATT, CDR2 SNEGSKA (reference sequence). CDR3 size: 17 residues. The CDR3 region has the DNA TGCAGTGCTGACTCCAGGACAGGGCCCTTAGCTAACTATGGCTACACCTTC. This codes for CSADSRTGPLANYGYTF.

The chain recombines TRBV2 with TRBJ1-2; D possibly corresponds to TRBD1 (6 bases). V shed 6 bases and J shed 10 bases, with 15 bases lying between them. The CDR3 is 12 amino acids. CDR1 and CDR2 (germline): SNHLY, FYNNEI. The CDR3 DNA follows: TGTGCCAGCAGCTCGCCTACAGGGCACTACACCTTC. This codes for CASSSPTGHYTF.

A few counts support this clonotype. The V gene is TRBV2, the J gene TRBJ1-1; possible D gene TRBD1, 6 bases. Trimming shortened V by 2 bases and J by 5 bases, and 18 bases separated the two germline ends. From germline, CDR1 is SNHLY and CDR2 FYNNEI. The CDR3 covers 16 residues. CDR3 in amino acids: CASSEIGSGRGTEAFF. The CDR3 bases are TGTGCCAGCAGTGAAATCGGATCGGGGAGGGGGACTGAAGCTTTCTTT.

This clonotype has a count of ten or more. The rearrangement joins TRBV11-3 to TRBJ2-1; 10 bases match TRBD2. The CDR3 runs 14 residues. Germline V gene sequence: CDR1 SGHNT, CDR2 YENEEA. J was trimmed by 8 bases and V by 0 bases; bases with no gene match: 1. This CDR3 reads CASSLDGTSDEQFF. The CDR3 region has the DNA TGTGCCAGCAGCTTAGATGGGACTAGCGATGAGCAGTTCTTC.

J is TRBJ1-4 and V is TRBV29-1; no clear D. The CDR3 contains 12 residues. The germline CDR1 and CDR2 sequences are SQVTM and ANQGSEA. Trimming left V 6 bases short and J 5 bases short, with 10 bases between. CDR3 DNA: TGCAGCGTCTCGTGGGGAAATGAAAAACTGTTTTTT. It translates to CSVSWGNEKLFF. The variable domain in full, completed from reference TRBV29-1 and TRBJ1-4, reads SAVISQKPSRDICQRGTSLTIQCQVDSQVTMMFWYRQQPGQSLTLIATANQGSEATYESGFVIDKFPISRPNLTFSTLTVSNMSPEDSSIYLCSVSWGNEKLFFGSGTQLSVL.

This clonotype was picked up many times. This chain uses TRBV4-3 with TRBJ2-3; D uncertain. Germline V gene data show CDR1 as LGHNA and CDR2 as YSLEER. The CDR3 extends over 18 amino acids. V was shortened by 0 bases and J by 2 bases, with 18 bases between the two germline ends. In nucleotides, the CDR3 is TGCGCCAGCAGCCAAGATAGGGTCAGCGACAACCCCACAGATACGCAGTATTTT. Protein sequence: CASSQDRVSDNPTDTQYF.